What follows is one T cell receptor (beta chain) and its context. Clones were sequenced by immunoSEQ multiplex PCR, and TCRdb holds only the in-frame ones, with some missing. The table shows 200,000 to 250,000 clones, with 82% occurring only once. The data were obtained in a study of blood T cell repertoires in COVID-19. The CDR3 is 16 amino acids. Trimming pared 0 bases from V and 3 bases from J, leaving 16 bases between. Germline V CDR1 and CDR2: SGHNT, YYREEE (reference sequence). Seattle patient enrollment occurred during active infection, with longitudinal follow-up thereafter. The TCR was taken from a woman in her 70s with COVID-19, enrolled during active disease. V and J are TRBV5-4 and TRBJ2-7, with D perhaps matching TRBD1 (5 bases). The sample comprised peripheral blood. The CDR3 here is CASSLELSRANYEQYF. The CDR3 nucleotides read TGTGCCAGCAGCTTGGAATTAAGCAGGGCTAACTACGAGCAGTACTTC. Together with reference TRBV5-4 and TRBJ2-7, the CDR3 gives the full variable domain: ETGVTQSPTHLIKTRGQQVTLRCSSQSGHNTVSWYQQALGQGPQFIFQYYREEENGRGNFPPRFSGLQFPNYSSELNVNALELDDSALYLCASSLELSRANYEQYFGPGTRLTVT.